This paragraph covers one T cell receptor beta chain sequence. Patients got ipilimumab 1 mg/kg beginning 14 to 28 days post-transplant. Patients received nivolumab 3 mg/kg at weeks 1, 4, 7, 10, then fortnightly to week 26. Germline V CDR1 and CDR2: MNHEY, SMNVEV (reference sequence). The length of the CDR3 is 16 residues. J lost 0 bases, V lost 1 base, and 4 bases had no gene match. Measured with immunoSEQ multiplex PCR; TCRdb has only the in-frame clones, and not every one. The sample consists of 77,000 or so clones, about 83% of them appearing once. This sample was included in a study of ipilimumab plus nivolumab after autologous stem cell transplantation.

The sequence came from a male donor with diffuse large B-cell lymphoma. V usage is TRBV27 and J usage is TRBJ2-7; 9 nucleotides align to TRBD1. The specimen comprised PBMCs, sampled in a trial of ipilimumab plus nivolumab as post-transplant consolidation. The CDR3 here is CASSLYGTGSSYEQYF. Written as DNA, the CDR3 is TGTGCCAGCAGTTTATACGGGACAGGGAGCTCCTACGAGCAGTACTTC.